A single TCR beta chain is shown here with its context. Its antigen is not known. This record belongs to a study of cytomegalovirus exposure and HLA in healthy donors. Findings of the study overall: TCR beta chains numbering 164 were designated cytomegalovirus-associated.

CDR3 size: 12 residues. V gave up 6 bases and J gave up 9 bases; unmatched junction bases: 2. Germline CDR1 and CDR2: MDHEN and SYDVKM. A multiplex PCR was run with 60 Vbeta primers and 13 Jbeta primers. Sequenced by immunoSEQ multiplex PCR; TCRdb stores in-frame clones only, minus some. The table lists fewer than 200,000 clones, 80% to 85% of them singletons. This sequence originates from a man in his forties or fifties in good health and CMV-seronegative. Sequencing was done on a sample of PBMCs. The chain combines TRBV28 with TRBJ1-6, with 7 bases fitting TRBD1. The DNA for the CDR3 is TGTGCCAGCAGGTCAGGGGGTTCACCCCTCCACTTT. Protein product: CASRSGGSPLHF.